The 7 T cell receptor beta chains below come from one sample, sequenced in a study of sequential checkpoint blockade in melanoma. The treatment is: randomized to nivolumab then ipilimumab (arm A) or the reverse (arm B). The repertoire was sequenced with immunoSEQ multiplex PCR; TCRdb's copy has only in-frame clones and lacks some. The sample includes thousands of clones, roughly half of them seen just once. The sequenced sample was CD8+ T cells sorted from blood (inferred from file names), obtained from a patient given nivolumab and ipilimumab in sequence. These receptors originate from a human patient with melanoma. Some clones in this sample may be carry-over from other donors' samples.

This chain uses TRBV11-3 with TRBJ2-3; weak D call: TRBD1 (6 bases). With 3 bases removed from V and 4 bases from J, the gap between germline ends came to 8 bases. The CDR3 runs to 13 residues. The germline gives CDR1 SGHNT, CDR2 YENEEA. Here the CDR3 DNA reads TGTGCCAGCAGCTTCGGACAGTCAGATACGCAGTATTTT. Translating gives CASSFGQSDTQYF.

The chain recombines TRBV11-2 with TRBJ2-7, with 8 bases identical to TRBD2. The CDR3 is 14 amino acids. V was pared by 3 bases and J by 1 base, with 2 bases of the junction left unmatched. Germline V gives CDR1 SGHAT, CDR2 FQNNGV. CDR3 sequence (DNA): TGTGCCAGCAGCTTGGGGACTAGTTCCTACGAGCAGTACTTC. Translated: CASSLGTSSYEQYF.

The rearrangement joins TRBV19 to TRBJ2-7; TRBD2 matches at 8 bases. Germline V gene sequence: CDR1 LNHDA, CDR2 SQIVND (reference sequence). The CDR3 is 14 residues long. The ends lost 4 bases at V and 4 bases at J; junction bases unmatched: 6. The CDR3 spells CASSTGGAGYEQYF. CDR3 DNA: TGTGCCAGTAGTACCGGGGGGGCAGGTTACGAGCAGTACTTC.

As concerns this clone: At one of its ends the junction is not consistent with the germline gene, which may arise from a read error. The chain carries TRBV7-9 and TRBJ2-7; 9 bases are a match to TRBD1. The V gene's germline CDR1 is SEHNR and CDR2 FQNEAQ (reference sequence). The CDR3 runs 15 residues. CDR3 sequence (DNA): TGCGCCAGCAGCCCCCTGGGACAGGGCAACTACGAGCAGTACTTC. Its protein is CASSPLGQGNYEQYF.

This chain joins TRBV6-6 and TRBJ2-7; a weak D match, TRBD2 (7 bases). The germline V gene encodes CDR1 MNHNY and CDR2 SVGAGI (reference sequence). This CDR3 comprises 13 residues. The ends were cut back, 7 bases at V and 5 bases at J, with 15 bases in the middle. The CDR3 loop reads CASNIGGANEQYF. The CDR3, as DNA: TGTGCCAGCAATATAGGGGGGGCCAACGAGCAGTACTTC.

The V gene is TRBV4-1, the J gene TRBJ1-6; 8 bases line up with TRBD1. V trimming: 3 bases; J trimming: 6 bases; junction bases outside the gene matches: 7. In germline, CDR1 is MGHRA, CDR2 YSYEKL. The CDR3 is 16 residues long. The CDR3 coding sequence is TGCGCCAGCAGCCACCGGACAGGGAGAAGTAATTCACCCCTCCACTTT. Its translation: CASSHRTGRSNSPLHF.

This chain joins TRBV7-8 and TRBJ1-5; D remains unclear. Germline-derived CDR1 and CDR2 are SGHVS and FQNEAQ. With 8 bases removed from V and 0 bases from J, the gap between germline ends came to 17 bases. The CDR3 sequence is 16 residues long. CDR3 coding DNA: TGTGCCAGCGCCTCAGACGGAGGCAATAGCAATCAGCCCCAGCATTTT. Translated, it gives CASASDGGNSNQPQHF. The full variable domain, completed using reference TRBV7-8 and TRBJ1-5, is GAGVSQSPRYKVAKRGQDVALRCDPISGHVSLFWYQQALGQGPEFLTYFQNEAQLDKSGLPSDRFFAERPEGSVSTLKIQRTQQEDSAVYLCASASDGGNSNQPQHFGDGTRLSIL.